The 14 T cell receptor beta chains given below trace back to one sample, sequenced in a study of cytomegalovirus exposure and HLA in healthy donors. The PCR employed 60 Vbeta primers together with 13 Jbeta primers. Clones were read by immunoSEQ multiplex PCR, and TCRdb kept only the in-frame ones, dropping some. The sample lists approximately 81,000 clones; about 80% were seen once. Sequencing was performed on PBMCs. The receptor set was obtained from a man aged 50 or older in good health and CMV-seropositive.

The rearrangement links TRBV7-9 to TRBJ2-1, with TRBD2 identical over 8 bases. CDR1 is SEHNR, CDR2 FQNEAQ, per germline (reference sequence). V shed 4 bases, J shed 4 bases, and the junction held 9 bases outside the gene matches. The CDR3 is 16 amino acids. CDR3: CASSSYIQREYNEQFF. The DNA for the CDR3 is TGTGCCAGCAGCTCTTATATCCAGCGGGAGTACAATGAGCAGTTCTTC.

This clone is a singleton in its sample. The V and J genes are TRBV4-1 and TRBJ2-5; D perhaps matches TRBD2 (6 bases). The length of the CDR3 is 15 residues. Germline lookup yields CDR1 MGHRA and CDR2 YSYEKL. V was clipped by 0 bases and J by 4 bases, with 12 bases between them. CDR3 DNA: TGCGCCAGCAGCCAAGATTGGGCTAGCGCAGAGACCCAGTACTTC. Translated, it gives CASSQDWASAETQYF.

V usage is TRBV27 and J usage is TRBJ2-1, with D maybe TRBD2 (6 bases). This CDR3 has 14 amino acids. CDR1 is MNHEY and CDR2 is SMNVEV in the germline V gene (reference sequence). The V end lost 6 bases, the J end lost 6 bases, and 15 bases lay between the germline ends. CDR3 loop: CASRAGHFSNEQFF. For the CDR3, the DNA is TGTGCCAGCAGAGCGGGTCATTTTTCCAATGAGCAGTTCTTC.

V gene TRBV29-1 combines with J gene TRBJ1-4; 8 nucleotides line up with TRBD1. The CDR3 covers 13 residues. Unmatched junction bases numbered 2, after V lost 6 bases and J lost 2 bases. Germline values: CDR1 SQVTM, CDR2 ANQGSEA. The chain's CDR3 is CSVGDRTNEKLFF. The CDR3 DNA reads as TGCAGCGTGGGGGACAGGACTAATGAAAAACTGTTTTTT.

The rearrangement uses TRBV5-1 and TRBJ2-7; tentative D call: TRBD1 (5 bases). CDR1 and CDR2 (germline): SGHRS, YFSETQ. The CDR3 has 15 residues. Trimming stripped 0 bases from V and 2 bases from J, with 12 bases between. CDR3: CASSLGAQGPYEQYF. CDR3 nucleotide sequence: TGCGCCAGCAGCTTGGGAGCCCAGGGCCCCTACGAGCAGTACTTC. Full variable domain (missing parts from reference TRBV5-1 and TRBJ2-7): KAGVTQTPRYLIKTRGQQVTLSCSPISGHRSVSWYQQTPGQGLQFLFEYFSETQRNKGNFPGRFSGRQFSNSRSEMNVSTLELGDSALYLCASSLGAQGPYEQYFGPGTRLTVT.

J is TRBJ2-7 and V is TRBV5-1, with 12 nucleotides matching TRBD2. The CDR3 extends over 15 amino acids. V was pared by 2 bases and J by 2 bases, with 2 bases of the junction left unmatched. The germline V gene encodes CDR1 SGHRS and CDR2 YFSETQ. CDR3 sequence reads: CASSFLAGGTYEQYF. The CDR3 region has the DNA TGCGCCAGCAGCTTTCTAGCGGGAGGGACCTACGAGCAGTACTTC.

V gene TRBV7-3 combines with J gene TRBJ1-1; 8 nucleotides match TRBD1. Germline values: CDR1 SGHTA, CDR2 FQGTGA. The CDR3 has 15 amino acids. With V trimmed by 4 bases and J by 1 base, 5 bases remained unmatched. CDR3 residues: CASSSQGQGNTEAFF. The DNA for the CDR3 is TGTGCCAGCAGCTCTCAAGGACAGGGGAACACTGAAGCTTTCTTT.

Notes on this clone: One end of the junction fails to match germline, which may point to a read error. The chain couples TRBV2 to TRBJ2-4; D ambiguous. Germline assignment: CDR1 SNHLY and CDR2 FYNNEI. CDR3 length equals 14 residues. The CDR3 reads CASSTHQAKNSQYF. CDR3 nucleotide sequence: TGTGCCAGCAGTACACACCAAGCCAAAAACAGTCAGTACTTC.

This chain joins TRBV19 and TRBJ1-1; the match to TRBD1 covers 9 bases. J lost 5 bases, V lost 7 bases, and 5 bases had no gene match. The CDR3 is made up of 13 amino acids. The germline V gene has CDR1 LNHDA and CDR2 SQIVND (reference sequence). The CDR3 region has the DNA TGTGCCAGTATTCCACAGGGGGCAACTGAAGCTTTCTTT. As protein: CASIPQGATEAFF.

The rearrangement joins TRBV2 to TRBJ2-3; 13 bases fit TRBD2. Germline-derived CDR1 and CDR2 are SNHLY and FYNNEI. The CDR3 totals 16 residues. Trimming cost V 8 bases and J 5 bases; bases outside gene matches: 10. CDR3 nucleotide sequence: TGTGCCAGCGAGGGGACTGGACTAGCGGGAGTAGATACGCAGTATTTT. Residues: CASEGTGLAGVDTQYF.

This rearrangement joins TRBV15 to TRBJ2-1, with D possibly TRBD2 on 6 matching bases. Germline-derived CDR1 and CDR2 are LNHNV and YYDKDF (reference sequence). The CDR3 loop spans 15 amino acids. V was pared by 2 bases and J by 7 bases, with 15 bases between. The CDR3 DNA reads TGTGCCACCAGCAGACTCGGACTAACCGGTAATGAGCAGTTCTTC. Translated, it gives CATSRLGLTGNEQFF.

As concerns this clone: The germline gene is not matched at one end of the junction; a read error may be the cause. V is TRBV7-9 and J is TRBJ2-3, with 9 bases that match TRBD1. This CDR3 spans 18 amino acids. Germline V gives CDR1 SEHNR, CDR2 FQNEAQ (reference sequence). The CDR3 nucleotides are TGTTCCAGCAGCTCACCGACTGGGACAGGGATCCCCGCAAGGACGCAGTATTTT. Translating it yields CSSSSPTGTGIPARTQYF.

This chain connects TRBV4-1 to TRBJ1-5; weak D call: TRBD1 (6 bases). The CDR3 loop spans 14 amino acids. Per the germline V gene, CDR1 is MGHRA and CDR2 is YSYEKL. V was trimmed by 2 bases and J by 7 bases, leaving 12 bases between them. In nucleotides, the CDR3 is TGCGCCAGCAGCCAACCAACAGGGTCCCAGCCCCAGCATTTT. Its translation: CASSQPTGSQPQHF.

V gene TRBV6-5 combines with J gene TRBJ1-2, with 9 nucleotides matching TRBD1. The V segment lost 5 bases and the J segment 8 bases; nucleotides outside the gene matches: 12. This CDR3 comprises 15 residues. In germline, CDR1 is MNHEY, CDR2 SVGAGI. The CDR3 bases are TGTGCCAGCAGTCAACGGACAGGGGCCCTGGCGGGCTACACCTTC. This encodes CASSQRTGALAGYTF.